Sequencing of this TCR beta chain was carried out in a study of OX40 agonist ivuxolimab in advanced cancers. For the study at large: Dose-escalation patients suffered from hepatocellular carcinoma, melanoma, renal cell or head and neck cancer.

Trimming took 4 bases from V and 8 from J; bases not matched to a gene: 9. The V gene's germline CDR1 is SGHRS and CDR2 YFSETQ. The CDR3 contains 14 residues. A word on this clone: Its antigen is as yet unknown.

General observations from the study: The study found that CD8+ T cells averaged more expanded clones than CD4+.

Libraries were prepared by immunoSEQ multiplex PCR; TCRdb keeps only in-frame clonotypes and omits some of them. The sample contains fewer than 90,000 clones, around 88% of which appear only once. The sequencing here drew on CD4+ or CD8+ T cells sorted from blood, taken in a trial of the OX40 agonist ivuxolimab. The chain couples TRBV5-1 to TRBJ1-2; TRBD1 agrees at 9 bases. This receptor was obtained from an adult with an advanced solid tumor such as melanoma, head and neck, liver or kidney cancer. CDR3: CASSQLQGAPGYTF. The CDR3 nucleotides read TGCGCCAGCAGCCAACTACAGGGGGCGCCGGGCTACACCTTC.